This T cell receptor (beta chain) is drawn from a study of cytomegalovirus exposure and HLA in healthy donors. Overall study results and limits: A few of the chains that were CMV-associated were confirmed in vitro to be specific for CMV antigens. Beyond CMV serostatus, there was no information to go on about immune exposure.

The study ran its PCR with 60 Vbeta and 13 Jbeta primers. Authors' methods: Counted up in a later analysis, unique TCR beta chains came to some 75 million, with 9.5 million to 13 million shared. Assay: immunoSEQ multiplex PCR; the TCRdb copy retains only in-frame clones and omits some. The DNA was the basis for D and trimming; V, J and clone size are from that table. The table includes about 50,000 clones, 80% detected once. Remarks on this clone: The antigen is not known.

Donors had nominal health at sampling but likely had unrecorded immune exposures. V lost 3 bases and J lost 0, with 5 bases in between. Germline assignment: CDR1 MDHEN and CDR2 SYDVKM. The CDR3 length is 13 residues. The sequence was collected from a man aged 30-40 years in good health and CMV-seropositive. The chain couples TRBV28 to TRBJ1-2, with D hard to call. Specimen: PBMCs. The CDR3 DNA sequence: TGTGCCAGCAGTTTTGGAGCTAACTATGGCTACACCTTC. This sequence encodes CASSFGANYGYTF.